These 2 T cell receptor beta chains originate from one sample sequenced in a study of Ad26.COV2.S vaccination and SARS-CoV-2 variants. Clones were sequenced by immunoSEQ multiplex PCR, and TCRdb holds only the in-frame ones, with some missing. The repertoire has around 370,000 clones, 90% to 95% of them found once; the top ten carry around 4%. This specimen was peripheral blood, taken after recovery from COVID-19. The receptors were gathered from a human donor who had recovered from COVID-19.

The table lists this clone with a few counts. The chain couples TRBV5-1 to TRBJ2-3; D may be TRBD1 (5 bases). The V and J ends lost 5 bases and 1 base respectively, with 11 bases between them. The CDR3 consists of 14 residues. The germline CDR1 and CDR2 sequences are SGHRS and YFSETQ. The CDR3 nucleotides are TGCGCCAGCAGACAGGTACTTGGCACAGATACGCAGTATTTT. Protein: CASRQVLGTDTQYF.

This sequence joins TRBV6-6 and TRBJ1-6; D unresolved. The V gene lost 3 bases and the J gene lost 2 bases, with 11 bases spanning the gap. Germline-derived CDR1 and CDR2 are MNHNY and SVGAGI (reference sequence). This CDR3 contains 16 residues. Here the CDR3 reads CASSYSGRTYNSPLHF. CDR3 bases: TGTGCCAGCAGTTATAGCGGGAGGACCTATAATTCACCCCTCCACTTT.